The 9 T cell receptor beta chains given below trace back to one sample, sequenced in a study of T cell changes during pregnancy in multiple sclerosis. Sequencing used immunoSEQ multiplex PCR; TCRdb keeps in-frame clones, though not all of them. The table shows approximately 21,000 clones, with around four fifths occurring only once. This material consisted of CD8+ T cells from peripheral blood mononuclear cells, taken in the first trimester of pregnancy. These receptor sequences come from a female donor in good health, enrolled as a control in a pregnancy study.

The V call is TRBV13, the J call TRBJ2-7; D gene ambiguous. CDR1 and CDR2 from the germline V gene are PRHDT and FYEKMQ (reference sequence). The CDR3 is 13 amino acids. Trimming removed 0 bases from V and 3 bases from J, with 6 bases in between. CDR3 amino acids: CASSLGVGYEQYF. The CDR3 bases are TGTGCCAGCAGCTTAGGGGTCGGCTACGAGCAGTACTTC.

CDR3 in amino acids: CASSSRGGDRGYEQYF. The CDR3 DNA reads TGTGCCAGCAGTTCCCGGGGGGGGGACAGGGGTTACGAGCAGTACTTC. The gene calls are TRBV6-6 and TRBJ2-7; 10 nucleotides align to TRBD1. The V and J ends lost 4 bases and 4 bases, in that order; junction bases with no gene match: 10. Germline CDR1 and CDR2: MNHNY and SVGAGI (reference sequence). The CDR3 sequence is 16 residues long.

This rearrangement joins TRBV27 to TRBJ1-4; possibly TRBD1 for D (5 bases). This CDR3 region has 13 residues. Looked up from germline, CDR1 is MNHEY and CDR2 is SMNVEV (reference sequence). Trimming shortened V by 2 bases and J by 10 bases, and 11 bases separated the two germline ends. This chain's CDR3 is CASSLGHPGKLFF. The CDR3 coding sequence is TGTGCCAGCAGTTTAGGACATCCGGGAAAACTGTTTTTT.

V and J are TRBV4-1 and TRBJ2-7; maybe TRBD1 (5 bases). This CDR3 is 15 amino acids long. Per germline, CDR1 MGHRA and CDR2 YSYEKL. V lost 5 bases and J 4 bases, leaving 18 bases between the germline ends. The CDR3 loop reads CASSSRFSGAYEQYF. The CDR3 DNA follows: TGCGCCAGCAGCTCGAGATTTTCTGGGGCTTACGAGCAGTACTTC.

This chain links TRBV21-1 with TRBJ1-6. TRBV21-1 is annotated as a pseudogene. CDR3 size: 15 residues. Written as DNA, the CDR3 is TGTGCCAGCACCCGGGGAGGGGTTTATAATTCACCCCTCCACTTT. The encoded protein is CASTRGGVYNSPLHF.

This chain connects TRBV27 to TRBJ2-1; perhaps TRBD2 as D (5 bases). Trimming removed 1 base from V and 5 bases from J, with 6 bases in between. The CDR3 runs to 13 residues. Germline V CDR1 and CDR2: MNHEY, SMNVEV (reference sequence). Here the CDR3 DNA reads TGTGCCAGCAGTTTATTACTAGACAATGAGCAGTTCTTC. It encodes CASSLLLDNEQFF.

The V and J genes are TRBV11-1 and TRBJ2-5; TRBD2 agrees at 11 bases. V lost 4 bases to trimming and J lost 1 base; unmatched junction nucleotides: 5. From germline, CDR1 is SGHAT and CDR2 FQDESV (reference sequence). This CDR3 region has 16 residues. The CDR3 loop is CASSSGTSGFQETQYF. The CDR3 nucleotides are TGTGCCAGCAGCTCCGGGACTAGCGGATTCCAAGAGACCCAGTACTTC. The whole variable domain, remainder taken from reference TRBV11-1 and TRBJ2-5, is EAEVAQSPRYKITEKSQAVAFWCDPISGHATLYWYRQILGQGPELLVQFQDESVVDDSQLPKDRFSAERLKGVDSTLKIQPAELGDSAMYLCASSSGTSGFQETQYFGPGTRLLVL.

J is TRBJ2-1 and V is TRBV7-9; 8 positions agree with TRBD2. V lost 4 bases to trimming and J lost 7 bases; unmatched junction nucleotides: 12. Germline V gene sequence: CDR1 SEHNR, CDR2 FQNEAQ (reference sequence). This CDR3 has 16 amino acids. CDR3 coding DNA: TGTGCCAGCAGCTCCCCCGGGACTAGGATTAGGAATGAGCAGTTCTTC. Translated, it gives CASSSPGTRIRNEQFF.

The chain joins TRBV6-6 to TRBJ2-1; TRBD2 matches 10 bases. With 3 bases clipped from V and 5 bases from J, the junction kept 4 bases outside the gene matches. Germline V gene data show CDR1 as MNHNY and CDR2 as SVGAGI (reference sequence). This CDR3 has 15 residues. In DNA form, the CDR3 reads TGTGCCAGCAGTTATATAGCGGGAGGAAACAATGAGCAGTTCTTC. It encodes CASSYIAGGNNEQFF.